Sequencing of this TCR beta chain was carried out in a study of blood T cells in healthy people across ages. Every sample yielded at least 6 million isolated PBMCs. Total RNA was isolated from each sample in quantities of at least 6 micrograms. This clonotype showed up just a few times. Its antigen remains unknown. Study observations and caveats: No conclusive comparison of naive versus antigen-experienced cells was possible with unsorted PBMCs.

A sample-barcoded 5' primer and a J-beta primer mix were used in a second PCR of roughly 7 to 11 cycles. From the 5' RACE reads, TCRdb called clonotypes with MiXCR, one entry per CDR3 protein. The repertoire holds under 2 million distinct CDR3 sequences, with almost 35% as singletons. The sequencing input was blood. This TCR derives from a woman in her 30s in good health.

CDR3 nucleotide sequence: TGCAGTGCTCGGGGGGGTTTCAAAGAGACCCAGTACTTC. Its translation: CSARGGFKETQYF. The rearrangement links TRBV20-1 to TRBJ2-5; 8 bases are a match to TRBD2. Germline CDR1 DFQATT, CDR2 SNEGSKA (reference sequence). Trimming at V came to 5 bases and at J to 3 bases, leaving 5 bases not matched to a gene. This CDR3 contains 13 residues.